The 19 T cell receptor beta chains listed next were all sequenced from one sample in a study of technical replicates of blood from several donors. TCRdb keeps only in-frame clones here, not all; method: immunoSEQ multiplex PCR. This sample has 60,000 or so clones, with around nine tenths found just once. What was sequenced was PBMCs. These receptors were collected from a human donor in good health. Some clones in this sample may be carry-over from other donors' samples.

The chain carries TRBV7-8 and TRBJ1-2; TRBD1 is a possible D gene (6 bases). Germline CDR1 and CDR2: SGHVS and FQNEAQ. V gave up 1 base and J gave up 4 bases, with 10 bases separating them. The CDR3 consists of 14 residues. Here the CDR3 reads CASSLVGHTYGYTF. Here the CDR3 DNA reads TGTGCCAGCAGCTTAGTGGGACACACCTATGGCTACACCTTC.

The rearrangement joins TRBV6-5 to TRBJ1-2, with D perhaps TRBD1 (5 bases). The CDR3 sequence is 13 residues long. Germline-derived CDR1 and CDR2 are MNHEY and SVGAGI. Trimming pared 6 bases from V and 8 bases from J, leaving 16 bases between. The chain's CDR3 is CASSPRGVKGYTF. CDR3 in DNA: TGTGCCAGCAGCCCCCGGGGGGTTAAGGGCTACACCTTC.

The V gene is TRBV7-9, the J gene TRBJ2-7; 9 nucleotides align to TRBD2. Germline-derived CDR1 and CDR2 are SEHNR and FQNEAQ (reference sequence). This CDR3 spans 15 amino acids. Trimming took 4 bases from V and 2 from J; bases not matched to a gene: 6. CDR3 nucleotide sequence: TGTGCCAGCAGCTCCGCTAGCGGGGAAACCTACGAGCAGTACTTC. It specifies CASSSASGETYEQYF. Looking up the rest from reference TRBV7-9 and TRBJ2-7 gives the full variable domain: DTGVSQNPRHKITKRGQNVTFRCDPISEHNRLYWYRQTLGQGPEFLTYFQNEAQLEKSRLLSDRFSAERPKGSFSTLEIQRTEQGDSAMYLCASSSASGETYEQYFGPGTRLTVT.

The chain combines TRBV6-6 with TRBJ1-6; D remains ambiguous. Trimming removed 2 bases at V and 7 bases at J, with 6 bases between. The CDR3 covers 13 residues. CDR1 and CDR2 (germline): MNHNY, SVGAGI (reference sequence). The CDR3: CASSYLVNSPLHF. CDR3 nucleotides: TGTGCCAGCAGTTACCTAGTGAATTCACCCCTCCACTTT.

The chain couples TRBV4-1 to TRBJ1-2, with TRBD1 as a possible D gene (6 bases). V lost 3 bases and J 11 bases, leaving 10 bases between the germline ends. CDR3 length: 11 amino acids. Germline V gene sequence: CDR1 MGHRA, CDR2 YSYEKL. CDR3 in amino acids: CASSQIGQYTF. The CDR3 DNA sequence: TGCGCCAGCAGCCAGATAGGACAGTACACCTTC.

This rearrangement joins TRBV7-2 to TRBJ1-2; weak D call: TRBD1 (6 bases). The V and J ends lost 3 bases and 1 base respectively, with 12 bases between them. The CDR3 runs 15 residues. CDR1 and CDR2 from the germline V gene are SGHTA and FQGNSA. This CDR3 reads CASSFGGASNYGYTF. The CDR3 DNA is TGTGCCAGCAGCTTTGGGGGGGCGAGTAACTATGGCTACACCTTC.

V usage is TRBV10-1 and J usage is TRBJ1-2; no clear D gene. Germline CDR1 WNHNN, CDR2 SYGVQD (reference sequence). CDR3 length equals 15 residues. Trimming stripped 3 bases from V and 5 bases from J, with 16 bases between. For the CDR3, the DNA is TGCGCCAGCAGTGACGGTAGGCAGGAGGATTATGGCTACACCTTC. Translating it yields CASSDGRQEDYGYTF.

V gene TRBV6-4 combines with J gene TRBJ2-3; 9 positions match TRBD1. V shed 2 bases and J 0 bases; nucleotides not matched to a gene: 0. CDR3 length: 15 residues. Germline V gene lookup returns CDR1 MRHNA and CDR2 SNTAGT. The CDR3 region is CASSDGTGSTDTQYF. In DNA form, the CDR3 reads TGTGCCAGCAGTGACGGGACAGGGAGCACAGATACGCAGTATTTT.

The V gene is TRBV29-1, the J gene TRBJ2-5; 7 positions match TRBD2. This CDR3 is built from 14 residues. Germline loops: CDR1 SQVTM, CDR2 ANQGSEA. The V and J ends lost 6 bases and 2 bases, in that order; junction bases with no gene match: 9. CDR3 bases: TGCAGCGTATCCCGGGGGGTGCTACAAGAGACCCAGTACTTC. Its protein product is CSVSRGVLQETQYF.

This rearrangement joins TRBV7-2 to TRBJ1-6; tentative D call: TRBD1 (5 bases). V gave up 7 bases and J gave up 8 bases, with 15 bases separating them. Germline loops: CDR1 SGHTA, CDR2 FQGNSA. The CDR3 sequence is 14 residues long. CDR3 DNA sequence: TGTGCCAGCATCCCGACAGCAGATTATTCACCCCTCCACTTT. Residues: CASIPTADYSPLHF.

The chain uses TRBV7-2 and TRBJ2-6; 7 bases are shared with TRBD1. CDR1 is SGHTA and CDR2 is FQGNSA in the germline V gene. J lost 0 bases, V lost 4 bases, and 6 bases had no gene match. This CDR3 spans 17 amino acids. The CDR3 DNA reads TGTGCCAGCAGCTACAGGGGAGAGAACTCTGGGGCCAACGTCCTGACTTTC. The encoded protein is CASSYRGENSGANVLTF.

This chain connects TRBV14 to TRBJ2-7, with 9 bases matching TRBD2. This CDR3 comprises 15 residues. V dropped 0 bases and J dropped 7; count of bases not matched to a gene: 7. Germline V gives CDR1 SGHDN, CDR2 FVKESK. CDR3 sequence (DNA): TGTGCCAGCAGCCAAGATCTTAGCGGGAGAGGTGAGCAGTACTTC. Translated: CASSQDLSGRGEQYF.

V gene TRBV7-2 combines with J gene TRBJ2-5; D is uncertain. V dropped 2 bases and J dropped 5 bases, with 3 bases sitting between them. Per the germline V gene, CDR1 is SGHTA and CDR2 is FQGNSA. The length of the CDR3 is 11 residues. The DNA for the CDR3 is TGTGCCAGCAGCTTAAGCGAGACCCAGTACTTC. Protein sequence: CASSLSETQYF.

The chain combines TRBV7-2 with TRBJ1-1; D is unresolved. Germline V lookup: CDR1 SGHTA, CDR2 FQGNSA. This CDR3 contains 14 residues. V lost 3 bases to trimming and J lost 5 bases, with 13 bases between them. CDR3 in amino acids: CASSFSYQRTEAFF. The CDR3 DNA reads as TGTGCCAGCAGCTTTTCTTATCAGAGGACTGAAGCTTTCTTT.

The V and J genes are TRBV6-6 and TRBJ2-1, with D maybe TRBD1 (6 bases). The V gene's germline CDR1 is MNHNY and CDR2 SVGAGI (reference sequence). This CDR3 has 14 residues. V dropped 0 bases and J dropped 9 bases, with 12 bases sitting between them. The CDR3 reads CASSYSSGVAEQFF. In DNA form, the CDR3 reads TGTGCCAGCAGTTACTCGTCAGGGGTTGCTGAGCAGTTCTTC.

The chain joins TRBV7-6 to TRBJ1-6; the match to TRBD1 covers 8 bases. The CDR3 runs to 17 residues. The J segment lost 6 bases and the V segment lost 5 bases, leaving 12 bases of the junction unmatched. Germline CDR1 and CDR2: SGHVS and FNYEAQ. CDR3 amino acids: CASSPGAGGFSNSPLHF. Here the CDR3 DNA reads TGTGCCAGCAGCCCGGGGGCAGGGGGCTTTTCTAATTCACCCCTCCACTTT. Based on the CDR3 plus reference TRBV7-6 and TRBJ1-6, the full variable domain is GAGVSQSPRYKVTKRGQDVALRCDPISGHVSLYWYRQALGQGPEFLTYFNYEAQQDKSGLPNDRFSAERPEGSISTLTIQRTEQRDSAMYRCASSPGAGGFSNSPLHFGNGTRLTVT.

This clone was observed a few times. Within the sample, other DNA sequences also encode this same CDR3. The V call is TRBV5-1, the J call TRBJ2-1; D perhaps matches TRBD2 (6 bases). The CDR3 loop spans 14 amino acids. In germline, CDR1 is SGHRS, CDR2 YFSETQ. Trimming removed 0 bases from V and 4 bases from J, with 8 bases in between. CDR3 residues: CASSLGGGYNEQFF. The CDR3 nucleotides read TGCGCCAGCAGCTTGGGTGGGGGGTACAATGAGCAGTTCTTC.

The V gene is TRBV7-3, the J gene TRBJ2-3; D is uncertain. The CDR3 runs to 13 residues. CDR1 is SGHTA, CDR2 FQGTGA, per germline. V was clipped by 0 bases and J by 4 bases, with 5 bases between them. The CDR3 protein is CASSLTVPDTQYF. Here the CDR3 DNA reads TGTGCCAGCAGCTTAACCGTCCCAGATACGCAGTATTTT.

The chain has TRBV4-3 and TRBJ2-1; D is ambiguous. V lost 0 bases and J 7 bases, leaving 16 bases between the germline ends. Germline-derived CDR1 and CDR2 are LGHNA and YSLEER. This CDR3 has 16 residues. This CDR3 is CASSQEKQPAGNEQFF. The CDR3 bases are TGCGCCAGCAGCCAAGAAAAACAGCCTGCTGGGAATGAGCAGTTCTTC.